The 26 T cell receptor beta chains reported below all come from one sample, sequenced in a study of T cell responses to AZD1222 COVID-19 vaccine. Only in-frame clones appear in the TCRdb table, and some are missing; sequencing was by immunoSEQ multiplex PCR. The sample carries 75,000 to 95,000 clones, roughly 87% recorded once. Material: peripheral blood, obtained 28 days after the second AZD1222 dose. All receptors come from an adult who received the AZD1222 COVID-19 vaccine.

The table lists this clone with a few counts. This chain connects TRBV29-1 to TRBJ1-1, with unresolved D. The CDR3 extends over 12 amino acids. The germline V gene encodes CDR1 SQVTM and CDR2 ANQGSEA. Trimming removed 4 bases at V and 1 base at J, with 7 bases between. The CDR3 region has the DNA TGCAGCGTTGCCCTCGCGAACACTGAAGCTTTCTTT. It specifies CSVALANTEAFF.

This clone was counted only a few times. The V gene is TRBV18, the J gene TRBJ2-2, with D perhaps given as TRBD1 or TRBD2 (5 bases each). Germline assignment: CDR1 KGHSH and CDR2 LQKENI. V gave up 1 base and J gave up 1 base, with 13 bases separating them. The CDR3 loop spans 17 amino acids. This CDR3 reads CASSPQNSRGNTGELFF. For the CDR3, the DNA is TGTGCCAGCTCACCACAAAACTCGAGGGGGAACACCGGGGAGCTGTTTTTT. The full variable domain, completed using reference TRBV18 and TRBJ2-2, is NAGVMQNPRHLVRRRGQEARLRCSPMKGHSHVYWYRQLPEEGLKFMVYLQKENIIDESGMPKERFSAEFPKEGPSILRIQQVVRGDSAAYFCASSPQNSRGNTGELFFGEGSRLTVL.

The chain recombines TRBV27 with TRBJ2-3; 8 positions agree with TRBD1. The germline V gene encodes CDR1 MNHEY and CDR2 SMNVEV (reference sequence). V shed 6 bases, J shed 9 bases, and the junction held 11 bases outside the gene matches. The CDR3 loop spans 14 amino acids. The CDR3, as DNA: TGTGCCAGCAGCAGTAGACAGGGGCTGGCGACGCAGTATTTT. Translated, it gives CASSSRQGLATQYF.

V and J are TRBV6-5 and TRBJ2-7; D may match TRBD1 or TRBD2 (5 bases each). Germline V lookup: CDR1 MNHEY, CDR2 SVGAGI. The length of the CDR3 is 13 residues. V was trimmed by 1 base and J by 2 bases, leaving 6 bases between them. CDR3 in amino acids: CASSYLGAYEQYF. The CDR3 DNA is TGTGCCAGCAGTTACTTGGGGGCCTACGAGCAGTACTTC.

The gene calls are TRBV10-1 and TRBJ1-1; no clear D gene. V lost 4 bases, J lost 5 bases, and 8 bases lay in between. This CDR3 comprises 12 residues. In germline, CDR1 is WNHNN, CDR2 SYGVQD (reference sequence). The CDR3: CASSGTGTEAFF. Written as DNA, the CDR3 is TGCGCCAGCAGTGGGACTGGTACTGAAGCTTTCTTT.

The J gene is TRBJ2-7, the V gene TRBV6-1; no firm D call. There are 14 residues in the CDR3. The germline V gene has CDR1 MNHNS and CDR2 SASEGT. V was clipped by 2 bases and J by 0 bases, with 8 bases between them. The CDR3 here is CASSEYESSYEQYF. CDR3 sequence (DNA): TGTGCCAGCAGTGAATATGAGAGCTCCTACGAGCAGTACTTC.

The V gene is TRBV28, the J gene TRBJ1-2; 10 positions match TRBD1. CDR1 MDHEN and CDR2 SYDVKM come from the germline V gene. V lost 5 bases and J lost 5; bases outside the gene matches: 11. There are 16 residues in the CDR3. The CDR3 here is CASSPGRQGARYGYTF. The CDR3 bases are TGTGCCAGCAGTCCCGGAAGACAGGGGGCTAGGTATGGCTACACCTTC.

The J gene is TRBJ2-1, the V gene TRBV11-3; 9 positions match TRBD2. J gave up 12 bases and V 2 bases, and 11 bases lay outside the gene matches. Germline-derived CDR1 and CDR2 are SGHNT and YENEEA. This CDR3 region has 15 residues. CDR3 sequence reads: CASSLSSGEVMGQFF. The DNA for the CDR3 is TGTGCCAGCAGCTTATCTAGCGGGGAAGTCATGGGGCAGTTCTTC.

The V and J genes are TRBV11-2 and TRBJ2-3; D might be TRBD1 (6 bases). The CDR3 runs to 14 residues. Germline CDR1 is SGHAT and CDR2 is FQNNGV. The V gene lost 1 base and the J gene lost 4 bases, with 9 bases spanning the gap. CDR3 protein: CASSLVGAPDTQYF. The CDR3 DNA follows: TGTGCCAGCAGCTTAGTGGGGGCCCCAGATACGCAGTATTTT.

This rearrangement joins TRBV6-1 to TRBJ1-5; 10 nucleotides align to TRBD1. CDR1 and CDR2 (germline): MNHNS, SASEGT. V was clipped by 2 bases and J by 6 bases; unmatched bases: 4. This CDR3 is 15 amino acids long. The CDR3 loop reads CASSETGTGVQPQHF. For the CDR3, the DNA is TGTGCCAGCAGTGAAACCGGGACAGGGGTTCAGCCCCAGCATTTT.

The CDR3 spells CASSLRRTGNEKLFF. The CDR3 DNA sequence: TGTGCCAGCAGCCTAAGACGGACAGGGAACGAAAAACTGTTTTTT. The chain combines TRBV7-8 with TRBJ1-4; 8 nucleotides line up with TRBD1. CDR1 and CDR2 from the germline V gene are SGHVS and FQNEAQ. This CDR3 is built from 15 residues. With V trimmed by 5 bases and J by 8 bases, 10 bases remained unmatched.

This chain's CDR3 is CASSPFGDQETQYF. The CDR3 coding sequence is TGTGCCAGCAGCCCCTTCGGGGACCAAGAGACCCAGTACTTC. The chain uses TRBV7-2 and TRBJ2-5; D may be TRBD2 (5 bases). Germline V CDR1 and CDR2: SGHTA, FQGNSA. V was trimmed by 5 bases and J by 0 bases, leaving 10 bases between them. This CDR3 comprises 14 residues.

The CDR3 region is CASSQVPERGYTF. DNA for the CDR3: TGCGCCAGCAGCCAAGTCCCCGAACGGGGCTACACCTTC. The chain links TRBV4-3 to TRBJ1-2; D is undetermined. The CDR3 covers 13 residues. The germline V gene encodes CDR1 LGHNA and CDR2 YSLEER. Trimming shortened V by 1 base and J by 8 bases, and 11 bases separated the two germline ends.

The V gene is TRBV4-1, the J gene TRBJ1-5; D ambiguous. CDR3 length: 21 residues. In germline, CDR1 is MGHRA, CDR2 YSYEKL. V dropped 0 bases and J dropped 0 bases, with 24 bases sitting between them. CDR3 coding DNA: TGCGCCAGCAGCCAAGAAATTGTCGGGCCTCCCGGTGAAGATAGCAATCAGCCCCAGCATTTT. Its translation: CASSQEIVGPPGEDSNQPQHF.

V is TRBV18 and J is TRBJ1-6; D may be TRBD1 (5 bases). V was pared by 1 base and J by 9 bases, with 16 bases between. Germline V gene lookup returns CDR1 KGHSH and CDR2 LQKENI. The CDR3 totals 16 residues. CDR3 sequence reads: CASSPREGIVFSPLHF. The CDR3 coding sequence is TGTGCCAGCTCACCACGCGAGGGGATCGTGTTTTCACCCCTCCACTTT.

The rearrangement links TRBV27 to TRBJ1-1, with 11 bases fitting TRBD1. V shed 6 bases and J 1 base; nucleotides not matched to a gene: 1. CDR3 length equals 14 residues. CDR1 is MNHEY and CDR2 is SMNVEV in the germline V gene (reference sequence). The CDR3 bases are TGTGCCAGCAGGGGGACAGGGGGGAACACTGAAGCTTTCTTT. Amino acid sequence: CASRGTGGNTEAFF.

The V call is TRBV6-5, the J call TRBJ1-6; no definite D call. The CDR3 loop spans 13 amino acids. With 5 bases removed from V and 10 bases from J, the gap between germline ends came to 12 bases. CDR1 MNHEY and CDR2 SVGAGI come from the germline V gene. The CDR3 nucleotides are TGTGCCAGCAGTCTCGGACGGTGGTCACCCCTCCACTTT. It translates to CASSLGRWSPLHF.

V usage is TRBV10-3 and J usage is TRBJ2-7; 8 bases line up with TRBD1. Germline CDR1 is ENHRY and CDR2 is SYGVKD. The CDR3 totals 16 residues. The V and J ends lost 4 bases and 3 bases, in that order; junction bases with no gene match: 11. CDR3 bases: TGTGCCATCAGTGTAGTAGGACAGGGCGATTACTACGAGCAGTACTTC. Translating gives CAISVVGQGDYYEQYF.

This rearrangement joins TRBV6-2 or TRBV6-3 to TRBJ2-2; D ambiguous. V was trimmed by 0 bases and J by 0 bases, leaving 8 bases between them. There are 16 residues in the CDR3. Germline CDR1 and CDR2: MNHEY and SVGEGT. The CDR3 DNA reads TGTGCCAGCAGTTACTCGCTACTGGCGAACACCGGGGAGCTGTTTTTT. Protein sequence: CASSYSLLANTGELFF.

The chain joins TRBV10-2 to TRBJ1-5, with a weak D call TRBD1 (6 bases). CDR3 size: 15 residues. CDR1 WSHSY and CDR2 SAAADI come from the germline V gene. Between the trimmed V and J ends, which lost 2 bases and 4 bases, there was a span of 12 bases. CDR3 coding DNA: TGCGCCAGCAGTGAGCCACAGGGACTAAATCAGCCCCAGCATTTT. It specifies CASSEPQGLNQPQHF.

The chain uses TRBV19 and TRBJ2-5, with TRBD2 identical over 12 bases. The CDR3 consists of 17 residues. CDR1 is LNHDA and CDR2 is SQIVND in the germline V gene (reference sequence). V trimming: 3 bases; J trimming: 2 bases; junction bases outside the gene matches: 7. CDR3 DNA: TGTGCCAGTAGTATTGTCCTAGCGGGGGGGCTACAAGAGACCCAGTACTTC. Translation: CASSIVLAGGLQETQYF.

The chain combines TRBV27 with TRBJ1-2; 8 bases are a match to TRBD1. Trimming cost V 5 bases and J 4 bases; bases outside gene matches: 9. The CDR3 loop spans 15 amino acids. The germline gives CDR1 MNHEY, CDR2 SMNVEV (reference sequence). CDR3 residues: CASSPFNRGSYGYTF. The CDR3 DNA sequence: TGTGCCAGCAGTCCCTTTAACAGGGGGAGCTATGGCTACACCTTC.

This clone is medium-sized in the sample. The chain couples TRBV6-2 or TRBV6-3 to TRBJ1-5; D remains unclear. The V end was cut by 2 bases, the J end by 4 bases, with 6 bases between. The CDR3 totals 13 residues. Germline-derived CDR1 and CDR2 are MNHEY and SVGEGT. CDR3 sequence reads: CASSYGENQPQHF. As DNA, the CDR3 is TGTGCCAGCAGTTACGGGGAAAATCAGCCCCAGCATTTT.

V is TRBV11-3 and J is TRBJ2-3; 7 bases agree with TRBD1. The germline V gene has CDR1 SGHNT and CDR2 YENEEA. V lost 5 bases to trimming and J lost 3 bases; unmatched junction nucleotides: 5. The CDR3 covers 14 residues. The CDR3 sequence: CASSPRGRTDTQYF. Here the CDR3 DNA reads TGTGCCAGCAGCCCTAGGGGGCGTACAGATACGCAGTATTTT.

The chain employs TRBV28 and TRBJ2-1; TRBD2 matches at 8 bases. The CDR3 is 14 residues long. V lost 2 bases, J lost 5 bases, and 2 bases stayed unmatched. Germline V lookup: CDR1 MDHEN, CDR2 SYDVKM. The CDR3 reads CASSLAGGDNEQFF. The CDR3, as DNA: TGTGCCAGCAGTTTAGCGGGGGGAGACAATGAGCAGTTCTTC.

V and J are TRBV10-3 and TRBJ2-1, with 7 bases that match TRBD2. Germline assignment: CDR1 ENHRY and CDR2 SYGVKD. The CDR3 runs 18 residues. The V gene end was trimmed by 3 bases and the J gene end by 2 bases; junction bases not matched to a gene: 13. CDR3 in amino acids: CAISDVSGGRETYNEQFF. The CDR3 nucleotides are TGTGCCATCAGTGACGTGTCGGGGGGAAGAGAAACCTACAATGAGCAGTTCTTC.